This T cell receptor beta chain stems from a study of chemoradiotherapy in HPV16-positive cancers. The protocol was immunoSEQ multiplex PCR, while the TCRdb copy is restricted to in-frame clones and leaves out a portion. The repertoire holds about 15,000 clones, with roughly 70% as singletons. This clone was detected once. V lost 5 bases to trimming and J lost 1 base, with 15 bases between them. This CDR3 region has 15 residues. The germline CDR1 and CDR2 sequences are LNHDA and SQIVND (reference sequence). This TCR derives from a human donor with HPV-associated anogenital cancer. The J gene is TRBJ2-7, the V gene TRBV19, with D tentatively TRBD2 (6 bases). The sequencing used tumor tissue, collected from a patient who underwent chemoradiotherapy. CDR3 bases: TGTGCCAGTAGTTCGGTGGAGGGATTGTCCTACGAGCAGTACTTC. Translation gives CASSSVEGLSYEQYF.